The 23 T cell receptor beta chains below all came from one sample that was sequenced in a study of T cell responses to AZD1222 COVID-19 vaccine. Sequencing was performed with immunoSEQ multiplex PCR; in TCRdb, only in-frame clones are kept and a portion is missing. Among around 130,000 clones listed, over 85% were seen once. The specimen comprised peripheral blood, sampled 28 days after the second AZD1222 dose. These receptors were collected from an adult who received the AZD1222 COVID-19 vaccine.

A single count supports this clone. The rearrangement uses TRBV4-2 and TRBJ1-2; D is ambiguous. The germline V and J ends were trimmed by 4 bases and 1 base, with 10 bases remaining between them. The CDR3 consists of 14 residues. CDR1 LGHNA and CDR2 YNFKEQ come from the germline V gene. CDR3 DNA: TGTGCCAGCAGCCTCCAGATGGATAACTATGGCTACACCTTC. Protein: CASSLQMDNYGYTF.

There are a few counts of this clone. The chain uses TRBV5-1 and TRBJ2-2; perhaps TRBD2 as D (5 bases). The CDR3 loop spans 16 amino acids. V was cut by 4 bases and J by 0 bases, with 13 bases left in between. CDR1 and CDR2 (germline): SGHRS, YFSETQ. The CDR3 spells CASSPLGPANTGELFF. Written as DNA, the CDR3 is TGCGCCAGCAGCCCACTAGGTCCCGCGAACACCGGGGAGCTGTTTTTT.

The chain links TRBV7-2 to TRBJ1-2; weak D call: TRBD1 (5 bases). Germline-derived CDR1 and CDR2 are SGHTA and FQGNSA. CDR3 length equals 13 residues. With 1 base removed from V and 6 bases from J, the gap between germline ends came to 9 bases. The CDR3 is CASSLDRGNGYTF. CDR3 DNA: TGTGCCAGCAGCTTAGATCGGGGGAATGGCTACACCTTC.

The DNA for the CDR3 is TGTGCCAGCAGCTCGAACAAAGGGGGGGAGGACAGTCGGACGCAGTATTTT. Translating gives CASSSNKGGEDSRTQYF. This chain uses TRBV7-9 with TRBJ2-3; a possible D gene is TRBD2 (7 bases). Germline V gene lookup returns CDR1 SEHNR and CDR2 FQNEAQ (reference sequence). V was pared by 4 bases and J by 9 bases, with 26 bases between. This CDR3 has 17 amino acids.

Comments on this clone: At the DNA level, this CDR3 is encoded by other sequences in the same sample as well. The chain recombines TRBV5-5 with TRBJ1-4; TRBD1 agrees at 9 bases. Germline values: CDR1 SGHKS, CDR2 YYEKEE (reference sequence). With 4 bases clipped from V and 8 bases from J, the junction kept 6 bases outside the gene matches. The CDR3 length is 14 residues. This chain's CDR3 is CASSPDRGGEKLFF. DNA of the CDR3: TGTGCCAGCAGCCCGGACAGGGGAGGGGAAAAACTGTTTTTT.

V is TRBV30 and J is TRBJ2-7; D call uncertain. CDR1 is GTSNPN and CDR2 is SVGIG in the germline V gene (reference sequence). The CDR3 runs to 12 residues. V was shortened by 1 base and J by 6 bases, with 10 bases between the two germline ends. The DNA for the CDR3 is TGTGCCTGGAGTGACAGTCCCCCCGAGCAGTACTTC. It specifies CAWSDSPPEQYF.

CDR3 sequence reads: CASSPENADTGAKNIQYF. CDR3 DNA sequence: TGCGCCAGCAGCCCCGAAAACGCAGATACAGGAGCCAAAAACATTCAGTACTTC. The chain uses TRBV5-1 and TRBJ2-4, with D perhaps matching TRBD1 (5 bases). The germline V and J ends were trimmed by 4 bases and 0 bases, with 20 bases remaining between them. The CDR3 is made up of 18 amino acids. Germline values: CDR1 SGHRS, CDR2 YFSETQ. The variable domain in full, with the rest retrieved from reference TRBV5-1 and TRBJ2-4, is KAGVTQTPRYLIKTRGQQVTLSCSPISGHRSVSWYQQTPGQGLQFLFEYFSETQRNKGNFPGRFSGRQFSNSRSEMNVSTLELGDSALYLCASSPENADTGAKNIQYFGAGTRLSVL.

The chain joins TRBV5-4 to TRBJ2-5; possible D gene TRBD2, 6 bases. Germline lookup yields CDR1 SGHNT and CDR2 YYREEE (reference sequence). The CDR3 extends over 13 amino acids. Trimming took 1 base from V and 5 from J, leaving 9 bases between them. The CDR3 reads CASSLFGGETQYF. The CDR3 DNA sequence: TGTGCCAGCAGCTTGTTTGGGGGGGAGACCCAGTACTTC.

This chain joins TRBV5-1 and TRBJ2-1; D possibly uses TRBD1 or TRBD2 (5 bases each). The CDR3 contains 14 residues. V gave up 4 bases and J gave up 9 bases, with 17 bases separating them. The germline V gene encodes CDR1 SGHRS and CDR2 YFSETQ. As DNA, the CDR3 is TGCGCCAGCAGCGGGACCGGGACCGCCCGTGAGCAGTTCTTC. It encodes CASSGTGTAREQFF.

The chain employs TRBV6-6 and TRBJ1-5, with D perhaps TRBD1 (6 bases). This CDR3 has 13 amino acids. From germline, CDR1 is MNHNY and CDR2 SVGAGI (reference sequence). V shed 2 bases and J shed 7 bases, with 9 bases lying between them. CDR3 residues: CASSYGTKQPQHF. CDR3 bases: TGTGCCAGCAGTTACGGGACAAAACAGCCCCAGCATTTT.

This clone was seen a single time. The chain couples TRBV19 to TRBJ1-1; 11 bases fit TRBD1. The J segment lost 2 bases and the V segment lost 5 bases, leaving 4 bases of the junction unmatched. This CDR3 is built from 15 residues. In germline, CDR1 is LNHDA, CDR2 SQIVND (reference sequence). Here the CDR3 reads CASSPRTGGNTEAFF. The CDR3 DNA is TGTGCCAGTAGTCCACGGACAGGGGGCAACACTGAAGCTTTCTTT.

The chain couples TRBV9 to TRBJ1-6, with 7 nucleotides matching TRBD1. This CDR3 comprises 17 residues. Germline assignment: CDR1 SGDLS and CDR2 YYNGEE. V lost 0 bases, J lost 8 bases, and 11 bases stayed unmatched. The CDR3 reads CASSVDQGGGFHSPLHF. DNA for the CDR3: TGTGCCAGCAGCGTAGATCAAGGGGGCGGGTTTCATTCACCCCTCCACTTT.

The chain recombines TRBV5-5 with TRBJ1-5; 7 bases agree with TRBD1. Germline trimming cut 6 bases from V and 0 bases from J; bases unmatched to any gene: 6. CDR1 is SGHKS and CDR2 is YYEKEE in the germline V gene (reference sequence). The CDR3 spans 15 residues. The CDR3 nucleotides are TGTGCCAGCACCCAGGGGGGGGCTAGCAATCAGCCCCAGCATTTT. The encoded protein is CASTQGGASNQPQHF.

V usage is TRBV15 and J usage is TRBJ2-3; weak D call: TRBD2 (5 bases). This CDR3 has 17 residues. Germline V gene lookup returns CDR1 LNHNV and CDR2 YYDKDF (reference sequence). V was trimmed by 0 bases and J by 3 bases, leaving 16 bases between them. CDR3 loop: CATSREVTGSGTDTQYF. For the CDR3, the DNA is TGTGCCACCAGCAGAGAGGTGACGGGGAGTGGGACAGATACGCAGTATTTT.

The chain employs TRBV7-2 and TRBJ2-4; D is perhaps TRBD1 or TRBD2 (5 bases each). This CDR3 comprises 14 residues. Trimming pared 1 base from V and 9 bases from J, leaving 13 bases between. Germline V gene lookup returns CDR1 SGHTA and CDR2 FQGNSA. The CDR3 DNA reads TGTGCCAGCAGCTTAGTTGCGGTTGGGGGCATTCAGTACTTC. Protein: CASSLVAVGGIQYF.

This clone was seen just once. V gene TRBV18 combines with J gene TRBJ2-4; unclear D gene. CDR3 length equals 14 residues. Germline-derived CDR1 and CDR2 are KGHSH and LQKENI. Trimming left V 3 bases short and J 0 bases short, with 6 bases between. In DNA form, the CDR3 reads TGTGCCAGCTCACCGCAGTTAGCCAAAAACATTCAGTACTTC. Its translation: CASSPQLAKNIQYF.

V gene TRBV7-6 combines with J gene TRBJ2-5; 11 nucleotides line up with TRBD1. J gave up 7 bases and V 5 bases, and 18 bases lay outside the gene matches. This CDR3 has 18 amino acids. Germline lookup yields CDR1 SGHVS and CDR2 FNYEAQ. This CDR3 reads CASSHPLGQGASGGTQYF. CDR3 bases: TGTGCCAGCAGCCACCCCCTTGGACAGGGGGCTTCGGGGGGGACCCAGTACTTC.

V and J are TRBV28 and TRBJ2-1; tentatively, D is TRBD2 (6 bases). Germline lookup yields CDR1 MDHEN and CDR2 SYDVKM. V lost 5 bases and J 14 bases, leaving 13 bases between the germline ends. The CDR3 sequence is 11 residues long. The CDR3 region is CASSMLTSKFF. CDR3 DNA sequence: TGTGCCAGCAGTATGCTGACTAGTAAGTTCTTC. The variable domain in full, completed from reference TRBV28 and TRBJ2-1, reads DVKVTQSSRYLVKRTGEKVFLECVQDMDHENMFWYRQDPGLGLRLIYFSYDVKMKEKGDIPEGYSVSREKKERFSLILESASTNQTSMYLCASSMLTSKFFGPGTRLTVL.

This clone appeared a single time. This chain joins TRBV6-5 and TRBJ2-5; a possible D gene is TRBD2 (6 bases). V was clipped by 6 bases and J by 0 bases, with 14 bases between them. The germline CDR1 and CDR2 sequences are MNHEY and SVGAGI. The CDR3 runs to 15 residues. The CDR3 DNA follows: TGTGCCAGCAGCCTGGGGGGAATAGACCAAGAGACCCAGTACTTC. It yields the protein CASSLGGIDQETQYF.

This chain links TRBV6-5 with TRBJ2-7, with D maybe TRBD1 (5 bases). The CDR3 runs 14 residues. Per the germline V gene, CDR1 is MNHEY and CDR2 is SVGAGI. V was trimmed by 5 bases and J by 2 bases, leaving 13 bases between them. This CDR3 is CASSRSGMAYEQYF. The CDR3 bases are TGTGCCAGCAGTAGATCAGGGATGGCCTACGAGCAGTACTTC.

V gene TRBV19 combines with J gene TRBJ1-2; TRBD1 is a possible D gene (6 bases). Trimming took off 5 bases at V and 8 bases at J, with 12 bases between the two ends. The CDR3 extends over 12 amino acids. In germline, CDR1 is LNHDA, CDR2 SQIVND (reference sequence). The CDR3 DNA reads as TGTGCCAGTAGTGTCAGGGGATACGGCTACACCTTC. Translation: CASSVRGYGYTF.

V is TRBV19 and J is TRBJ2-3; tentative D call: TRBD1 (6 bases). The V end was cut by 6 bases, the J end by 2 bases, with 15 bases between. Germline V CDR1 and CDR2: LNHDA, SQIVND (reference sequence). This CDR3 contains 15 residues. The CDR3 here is CASSEDSPTTDTQYF. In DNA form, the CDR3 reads TGTGCCAGTAGCGAGGACAGTCCAACCACAGATACGCAGTATTTT.

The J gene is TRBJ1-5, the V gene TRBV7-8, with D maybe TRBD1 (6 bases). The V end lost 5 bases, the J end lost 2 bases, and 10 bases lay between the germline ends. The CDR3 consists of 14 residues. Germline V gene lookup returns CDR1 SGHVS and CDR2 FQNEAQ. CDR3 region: CASSTGAGNQPQHF. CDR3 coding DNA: TGTGCCAGCAGCACGGGGGCAGGCAATCAGCCCCAGCATTTT.